This TCR beta chain is drawn from a study of metastatic and nonmetastatic thyroid tumors. Germline V gene lookup returns CDR1 MNHNS and CDR2 SASEGT. The CDR3 runs to 15 residues. The junction had 7 bases not matched to a gene; V was cut back by 3 bases and J by 3 bases. In this sample, this clone is medium-sized. TCRdb reprocessed the PCR reads via MiXCR. This sample has approximately 15,000 clones; under 25% occur once, and the top ten carry roughly 8%. No patient received treatment before thyroid surgery. Sequencing used tumor tissue. This clonotype was sampled from a female donor with papillary thyroid cancer or a benign thyroid nodule (not recorded which). Some clones in this sample may be carry-over from other donors' samples. This chain connects TRBV6-1 to TRBJ2-7, with TRBD2 identical over 8 bases. The CDR3 spells CASSEPGLGVYEQYF. CDR3 bases: TGTGCCAGCAGTGAGCCGGGACTAGGGGTCTACGAGCAGTACTTC.